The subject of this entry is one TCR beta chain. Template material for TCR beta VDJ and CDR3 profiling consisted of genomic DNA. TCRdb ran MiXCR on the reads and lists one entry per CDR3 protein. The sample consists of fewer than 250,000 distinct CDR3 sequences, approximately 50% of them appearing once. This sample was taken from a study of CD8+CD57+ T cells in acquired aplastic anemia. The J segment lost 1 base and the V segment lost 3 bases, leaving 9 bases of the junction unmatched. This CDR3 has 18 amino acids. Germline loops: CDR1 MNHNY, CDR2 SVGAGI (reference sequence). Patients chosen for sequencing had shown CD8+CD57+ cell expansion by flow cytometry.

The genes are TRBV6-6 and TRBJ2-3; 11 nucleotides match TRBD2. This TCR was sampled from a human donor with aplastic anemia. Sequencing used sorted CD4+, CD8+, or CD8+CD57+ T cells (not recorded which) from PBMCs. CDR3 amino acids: CASSYRLAGTSGTDTQYF. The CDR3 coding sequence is TGTGCCAGCAGTTATAGACTAGCGGGGACCTCTGGCACAGATACGCAGTATTTT.